The 6 T cell receptor beta chains in this list originate from one sample, sequenced in a study of blood T cell repertoires in COVID-19. Assay: immunoSEQ multiplex PCR; the TCRdb copy retains only in-frame clones and omits some. This table has roughly 99,000 clones, more than 80% appearing once. Sequencing input: peripheral blood. These receptors were collected from a man between 35 and 55 years old with active or convalescent COVID-19.

The table lists this clone with a count of one. The rearrangement joins TRBV5-8 to TRBJ2-5, with 10 bases lining up with TRBD2. This CDR3 is 16 amino acids long. Germline CDR1 reads SGHTS; CDR2 reads YDEGEE. V lost 4 bases, J lost 0 bases, and 6 bases stayed unmatched. CDR3 nucleotides: TGTGCCAGCAGCGCTATACTAGCGGGAAACCAAGAGACCCAGTACTTC. Protein sequence: CASSAILAGNQETQYF. Full variable domain (missing parts from reference TRBV5-8 and TRBJ2-5): EAGVTQSPTHLIKTRGQQATLRCSPISGHTSVYWYQQALGLGLQFLLWYDEGEERNRGNFPPRFSGRQFPNYSSELNVNALELEDSALYLCASSAILAGNQETQYFGPGTRLLVL.

V usage is TRBV19 and J usage is TRBJ1-2, with D hard to call. Trimming took 3 bases from V and 0 from J, leaving 11 bases between them. The CDR3 consists of 15 residues. The germline V gene encodes CDR1 LNHDA and CDR2 SQIVND (reference sequence). CDR3 nucleotide sequence: TGTGCCAGTAGTATCCTCGATACGGCTAACTATGGCTACACCTTC. This gives the protein CASSILDTANYGYTF. The full variable domain, with the rest looked up from reference TRBV19 and TRBJ1-2, is DGGITQSPKYLFRKEGQNVTLSCEQNLNHDAMYWYRQDPGQGLRLIYYSQIVNDFQKGDIAEGYSVSREKKESFPLTVTSAQKNPTAFYLCASSILDTANYGYTFGSGTRLTVV.

The chain uses TRBV3-1 (or the pseudogene TRBV3-2) and TRBJ1-6; 7 nucleotides align to TRBD1. The germline V gene encodes CDR1 LGHDT and CDR2 YNNKEL (reference sequence). The CDR3 totals 15 residues. V lost 0 bases, J lost 9 bases, and 5 bases stayed unmatched. CDR3 sequence reads: CASSQDMGQSSPLHF. The DNA for the CDR3 is TGTGCCAGCAGCCAAGATATGGGACAGAGTTCACCCCTCCACTTT.

Of note for this clone: An end of the junction differs from the germline gene, which may be a read error. The CDR3 sequence is CASSLSSGPYNEQFF. The CDR3 DNA reads as TGTGCCAGCAGTCTATCTAGCGGGCCATACAATGAGCAGTTCTTC. V usage is TRBV27 and J usage is TRBJ2-1, with 8 bases lining up with TRBD2. Germline V gene lookup returns CDR1 MNHEY and CDR2 SMNVEV (reference sequence). The CDR3 is 15 residues long.

The gene calls are TRBV19 and TRBJ2-6, with D unclear. Looked up from germline, CDR1 is LNHDA and CDR2 is SQIVND (reference sequence). Trimming removed 6 bases at V and 1 base at J, with 13 bases between. This CDR3 is built from 16 residues. CDR3 amino acids: CASSRFQFSGANVLTF. DNA for the CDR3: TGTGCCAGTAGCCGCTTCCAGTTTTCTGGGGCCAACGTCCTGACTTTC.

The DNA for the CDR3 is TGTGCCAGCAGACGGACAGGGGCCAATCAGCCCCAGCATTTT. It codes for CASRRTGANQPQHF. This chain links TRBV28 with TRBJ1-5; 9 bases map to TRBD1. This CDR3 is built from 14 residues. Germline V gene data show CDR1 as MDHEN and CDR2 as SYDVKM. Trimming took 6 bases from V and 3 from J; bases not matched to a gene: 3.